The rows below give T cell receptor beta chains drawn from one sample of a study of blood T cell repertoires in COVID-19. The data were produced by immunoSEQ multiplex PCR, yet TCRdb's version contains in-frame clones alone and is incomplete. The table lists about 50,000 clones, 76% of them singletons. The material sequenced was peripheral blood. The receptors were gathered from a man aged 45-60 years with active or convalescent COVID-19. Each CDR3 is given with its conserved first and last residue. D genes are given only for firm matches. Clone size is given for some rows only: seen once, a few or many times, or a class if the clone is expanded.

few	NA	13	TRBV12-3/TRBV12-4	TRBJ2-1	TGTGCCAGCAGTAGCGACGGATACAATGAGCAGTTCTTC	CASSSDGYNEQFF
once	NA	13	TRBV7-2	TRBJ2-7	TGTGCCAGCAGCTTAGGCCAGCGATACGAGCAGTACTTC	CASSLGQRYEQYF
NA	NA	15	TRBV7-3	TRBJ2-3	TGTGCCAGCAGCCCCTGGGGGCCGCCCACAGATACGCAGTATTTT	CASSPWGPPTDTQYF
NA	TRBD1	12	TRBV7-9	TRBJ1-2	TGTGCCAGCAGCTCGACAGGGCGCGGCTACACCTTC	CASSSTGRGYTF
NA	NA	15	TRBV3-1/TRBV3-2	TRBJ1-5	TGTGCCAGCAGCCAAGGGGACACAGGGTATCAGCCCCAGCATTTT	CASSQGDTGYQPQHF
NA	NA	12	TRBV7-9	TRBJ2-7	TGTGCCAGCAGCTTATCTTCCTACGAGCAGTACTTC	CASSLSSYEQYF
NA	TRBD1	13	TRBV18	TRBJ2-1	TGTGCCAGCTCACTCTACAGGGGAAATGAGCAGTTCTTC	CASSLYRGNEQFF
NA	TRBD2	14	TRBV3-1/TRBV3-2	TRBJ2-3	TGTGCCAGTACTAGCGGGGGGGCAGCAGATACGCAGTATTTT	CASTSGGAADTQYF
NA	TRBD1	15	TRBV5-5	TRBJ1-5	TGTGCCAGCAGCCGTGGACAGGCCGCGATCAGCCCCCAGCATTTT	CASSRGQAAISPQHF
NA	NA	15	TRBV5-4	TRBJ1-1	TGTGCCAGCAGCCCTAACAGTGACATGAACACTGAAGCTTTCTTT	CASSPNSDMNTEAFF
NA	NA	15	TRBV6-1	TRBJ2-7	TGTGCCAGCAGTGAACAGGGTGGGAATACATACGAGCAGTACTTC	CASSEQGGNTYEQYF
NA	TRBD2	17	TRBV18	TRBJ2-1	TGTGCCAGCTCACCTGTGATGCGGGAGAATTCCTACAATGAGCAGTTCTTC	CASSPVMRENSYNEQFF
NA	NA	12	TRBV12-3/TRBV12-4	TRBJ2-1	TGTGCCAGCAGTTTACAGTACAATGAGCAGTTCTTC	CASSLQYNEQFF
NA	NA	15	TRBV9	TRBJ2-3	TGTGCCAGCAGCATCGGAGGGAGTGGGTCAGATACGCAGTATTTT	CASSIGGSGSDTQYF
NA	NA	14	TRBV5-4	TRBJ1-2	TGTGCCAGCAGCCTGAGAGGGATATGGGATGGCTACACCTTC	CASSLRGIWDGYTF
once	NA	15	TRBV7-8	TRBJ1-6	TGTGCCAGCAGCTCCGGATCTACAGCTAATTCACCCCTCCACTTT	CASSSGSTANSPLHF
NA	NA	15	TRBV10-3	TRBJ1-1	TGTGCCATCAGTGTAGGAAGAACAGGAAACACTGAAGCTTTCTTT	CAISVGRTGNTEAFF
few	NA	13	TRBV7-2	TRBJ2-2	TGTGCCAGCAGCTCTACAGGGACCGGGGAGCTGTTTTTT	CASSSTGTGELFF
NA	NA	13	TRBV14	TRBJ2-1	TGTGCCAGCAGCCAAGATGAATCTAGTGAGCAGTTCTTC	CASSQDESSEQFF
NA	NA	19	TRBV10-3	TRBJ1-6	TGTGCCATCAGTGAGAGGGCCTCCGCAGGGCTCTCCTATAATTCACCCCTCCACTTT	CAISERASAGLSYNSPLHF
NA	NA	13	TRBV5-1	TRBJ1-6	TGCGCCAGCAGCGACTCGTATAATTCACCCCTCCACTTT	CASSDSYNSPLHF
NA	NA	15	TRBV5-8	TRBJ1-6	TGTGCCAGCAGCTTGACCGGGACACAGAATTCACCCCTCCACTTT	CASSLTGTQNSPLHF
NA	TRBD2	14	TRBV19	TRBJ2-2	TGTGCCAGTAGACTAGCGGGAGACACCGGGGAGCTGTTTTTT	CASRLAGDTGELFF
few	TRBD2	18	TRBV7-7	TRBJ2-1	TGTGCTAGCAGCTTATTTCCGGGGGGGGTTCGTCCCTACAATGAGCAGTTCTTC	CASSLFPGGVRPYNEQFF
NA	NA	17	TRBV28	TRBJ2-6	TGTGCCAGCAGTTTGATGTTTGCTTCCGCGGGGGCCAACGTCCTGACTTTC	CASSLMFASAGANVLTF
NA	NA	12	TRBV30	TRBJ1-3	TGTGCCTGGGGCAACTCTGGAAACACCATATATTTT	CAWGNSGNTIYF
NA	NA	16	TRBV10-3	TRBJ1-2	TGTGCCATCAGTGACCGCCCGGGAGGGGCAAACTATGGCTACACCTTC	CAISDRPGGANYGYTF
NA	NA	13	TRBV28	TRBJ1-5	TGTGCCAGCAGTTTACAGGGCGGTCAGCCCCAGCATTTT	CASSLQGGQPQHF
NA	TRBD1	13	TRBV6-5	TRBJ2-1	TGTGCCAGCAGTTCGACAGGGATGACTGAGCAGTTCTTC	CASSSTGMTEQFF
few	NA	14	TRBV18	TRBJ2-5	TGTGCCAGCTCACCCGCGGCAACACAAGAGACCCAGTACTTC	CASSPAATQETQYF
NA	NA	14	TRBV5-1	TRBJ1-5	TGCGCCAGCAGCTTGGCGGGGGGCAATCAGCCCCAGCATTTT	CASSLAGGNQPQHF
once	NA	13	TRBV6-6	TRBJ1-2	TGTGCCAGCAGAGACCCGGACTTCCATGGCTACACCTTC	CASRDPDFHGYTF
NA	TRBD1	15	TRBV30	TRBJ2-1	TGTGCCTGGAGTAAAGGACAGGGTTTGTTCAATGAGCAGTTCTTC	CAWSKGQGLFNEQFF
few	TRBD2	11	TRBV29-1	TRBJ2-1	TGCAGCGTCCGACTAGCGGCGATTCAGTTCTTC	CSVRLAAIQFF
NA	TRBD2	15	TRBV11-2	TRBJ2-7	TGTGCCAGCAGCCGAGGGACTAGCGGGAGGTTCGAGCAGTACTTC	CASSRGTSGRFEQYF
NA	TRBD1	13	TRBV29-1	TRBJ2-7	TGCAGCTTTAGATCCGGGACAGCCTACGAGCAGTACTTC	CSFRSGTAYEQYF
NA	TRBD2	15	TRBV11-2	TRBJ2-3	TGTGCCAGCAGCCCAGGCGGGAGGATGGCAGATACGCAGTATTTT	CASSPGGRMADTQYF
NA	NA	15	TRBV20-1	TRBJ2-4	TGCAGTGCTAGTTTGCGGGGCGCAGCCAAAAACATTCAGTACTTC	CSASLRGAAKNIQYF
NA	TRBD2	16	TRBV19	TRBJ2-1	TGTGCCAGTAGTACGCGAACTAGCGGGACGGTCAATGAGCAGTTCTTC	CASSTRTSGTVNEQFF
few	NA	13	TRBV19	TRBJ2-7	TGTGCCAGTAGTAGGAGGGCGGGGGCAGGGCAGTACTTC	CASSRRAGAGQYF
NA	NA	14	TRBV3-1/TRBV3-2	TRBJ2-7	TGTGCCAGCAGCCAAGATAACACCGGAGGTCGTTGGTACTTC	CASSQDNTGGRWYF
few	TRBD1	16	TRBV5-1	TRBJ1-3	TGCGCCAGCAGCCGCGGGGACAGCCTCTCTGGAAACACCATATATTTT	CASSRGDSLSGNTIYF
NA	TRBD1	13	TRBV5-1	TRBJ2-1	TGCGCCAGCAGCTTGGCAGGGGGTACTGAGCAGTTCTTC	CASSLAGGTEQFF
once	NA	16	TRBV5-1	TRBJ1-6	TGCGCCAGCAGCTTGGGATACAGGAGCTATAATTCACCCCTCCACTTT	CASSLGYRSYNSPLHF
NA	TRBD1	15	TRBV7-9	TRBJ2-5	TGTGCCAGCAGCTCCGGACAGGGCGGTCGGGAGACCCAGTACTTC	CASSSGQGGRETQYF
NA	NA	13	TRBV6-5	TRBJ2-3	TGTGCCAGCACCCCCTTCGGAGCAGATACGCAGTATTTT	CASTPFGADTQYF
NA	TRBD1	15	TRBV5-4	TRBJ2-3	TGTGCCAGCAGCTTGGACAGGGGGATGACAGATACGCAGTATTTT	CASSLDRGMTDTQYF
NA	TRBD2	16	TRBV11-2	TRBJ2-7	TGTGCCAGCAGCTTAGGACTAGCGGGAGTGGGCTACGAGCAGTACTTC	CASSLGLAGVGYEQYF
NA	NA	13	TRBV19	TRBJ1-5	TGTGCCAGTAACGGACAAGTCAATCAGCCCCAGCATTTT	CASNGQVNQPQHF
once	TRBD1	17	TRBV19	TRBJ1-4	TGTGCCAGTAGTATCTTGGGACAGGGACCCGAAGGTGAAAAACTGTTTTTT	CASSILGQGPEGEKLFF
NA	NA	14	TRBV29-1	TRBJ2-1	TGCAGCGCCACTAGGAGAGATGGCTACAATGAGCAGTTCTTC	CSATRRDGYNEQFF
NA	TRBD1	16	TRBV9	TRBJ1-1	TGTGCCAGCAGCGTTGCGGGGACAGGGGGGATGACTGAAGCTTTCTTT	CASSVAGTGGMTEAFF
NA	NA	13	TRBV6-5	TRBJ1-1	TGTGCCAGCAATCGGGACATGAACACTGAAGCTTTCTTT	CASNRDMNTEAFF
NA	NA	13	TRBV6-5	TRBJ1-4	TGTGCCAGCACCTACCGAGGAGGGGAAAAACTGTTTTTT	CASTYRGGEKLFF
few	NA	14	TRBV6-5	TRBJ1-1	TGTGCCAGCAAGATAGGTGGCGGGGACACTGAAGCTTTCTTT	CASKIGGGDTEAFF
NA	NA	12	TRBV30	TRBJ2-7	TGTGCCTGGAGCGGGGGGCCGGTCGAGCAGTACTTC	CAWSGGPVEQYF
NA	TRBD2	16	TRBV18	TRBJ2-3	TGTGCCAGCTCACCGGGACTAGCACGAAGCACAGATACGCAGTATTTT	CASSPGLARSTDTQYF
NA	NA	15	TRBV7-6	TRBJ2-2	TGTGCCAGCAGCTTAGGGGGCGGGGACACCGGGGAGCTGTTTTTT	CASSLGGGDTGELFF
NA	NA	14	TRBV2	TRBJ2-7	TGTGCCAGCAGGACAACGGCGGGCCAATACGAGCAGTACTTC	CASRTTAGQYEQYF